The source of this TCR beta chain is a study of cytomegalovirus exposure and HLA in healthy donors. Germline V lookup: CDR1 SNHLY, CDR2 FYNNEI. The CDR3 is 12 residues long. Trimming cost V 7 bases and J 5 bases, with 9 bases left between them. In the PCR, 60 Vbeta and 13 Jbeta primers were used. Libraries were prepared by immunoSEQ multiplex PCR; TCRdb keeps only in-frame clonotypes and omits some of them. This sample's clone table lists tens of thousands of clones. This TCR came from a man aged 40-50 years in good health and CMV-seronegative. This chain uses TRBV2 with TRBJ2-1, with a weak D call TRBD1 (5 bases). The sample was PBMCs. The CDR3 loop reads CASKTDHNEQFF. The CDR3 DNA sequence: TGTGCCAGCAAGACAGATCACAATGAGCAGTTCTTC.